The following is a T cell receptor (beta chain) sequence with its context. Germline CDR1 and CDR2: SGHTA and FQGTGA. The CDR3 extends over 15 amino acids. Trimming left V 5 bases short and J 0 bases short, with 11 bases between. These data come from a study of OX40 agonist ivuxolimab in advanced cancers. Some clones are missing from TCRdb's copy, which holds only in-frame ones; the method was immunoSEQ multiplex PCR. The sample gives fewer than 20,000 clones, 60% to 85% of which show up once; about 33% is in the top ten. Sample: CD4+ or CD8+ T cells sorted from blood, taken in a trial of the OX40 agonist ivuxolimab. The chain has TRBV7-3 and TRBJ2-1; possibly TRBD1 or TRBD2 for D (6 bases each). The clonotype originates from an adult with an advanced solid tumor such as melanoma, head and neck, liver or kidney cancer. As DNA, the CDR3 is TGTGCCAGCAGCCTCCCGGGGGCCTCCTACAATGAGCAGTTCTTC. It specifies CASSLPGASYNEQFF.